A selection of T cell receptor beta chains follows, all from one sample in a study of cytomegalovirus exposure and HLA in healthy donors. TCRdb's copy holds only in-frame clones and misses some; the assay was immunoSEQ multiplex PCR. Of fewer than 65,000 clones listed, roughly 86% are singletons. The sample consisted of PBMCs. Source of these receptors: a man between 18 and 29 years old in good health and CMV-seronegative. CDR3s include the opening cysteine and the closing phenylalanine or tryptophan. Each record gives: J gene, D gene, clone size, V gene, CDR3 protein, CDR3 DNA. A D gene is named only where the DNA matches it firmly. Rows give clone size only sometimes, using once, few, many, or a class for an expanded clone.

J: TRBJ2-1
D: TRBD2
size: few
V: TRBV11-3
CDR3: CASSYSGTSGGALGNEQFF
DNA: TGTGCCAGCAGCTACTCCGGGACTAGCGGGGGGGCGTTGGGAAATGAGCAGTTCTTC

J: TRBJ1-4
D: TRBD1
size: NA
V: TRBV28
CDR3: CASTLNGQGEEKLFF
DNA: TGTGCCAGCACCTTAAATGGACAGGGAGAAGAAAAACTGTTTTTT

J: TRBJ2-7
D: TRBD1
size: NA
V: TRBV6-5
CDR3: CASSYAGQGSYEQYF
DNA: TGTGCCAGCAGTTACGCGGGACAGGGCTCCTACGAGCAGTACTTC

J: TRBJ1-2
D: TRBD1
size: NA
V: TRBV5-1
CDR3: CASTGGLDYGYTF
DNA: TGCGCCAGCACAGGGGGCCTGGACTATGGCTACACCTTC

J: TRBJ2-1
D: NA
size: NA
V: TRBV5-8
CDR3: CASSPDRGPASLNEQFF
DNA: TGTGCCAGCAGTCCTGACCGTGGTCCCGCTAGCCTAAATGAGCAGTTCTTC

J: TRBJ2-5
D: TRBD2
size: once
V: TRBV7-2
CDR3: CASSLSGGGVRETQYF
DNA: TGTGCCAGCAGCTTAAGCGGGGGAGGGGTTCGAGAGACCCAGTACTTC

J: TRBJ2-5
D: TRBD1
size: once
V: TRBV28
CDR3: CASSWGTAAYF
DNA: TGTGCCAGCAGTTGGGGGACAGCGGCGTACTTC

J: TRBJ1-2
D: NA
size: NA
V: TRBV6-5
CDR3: CASSGWLAGDGYTF
DNA: TGTGCCAGCAGTGGGTGGTTGGCAGGGGATGGCTACACCTTC

J: TRBJ2-2
D: NA
size: NA
V: TRBV29-1
CDR3: CSVRANTGELFF
DNA: TGCAGCGTCAGGGCGAACACCGGGGAGCTGTTTTTT

J: TRBJ1-3
D: NA
size: NA
V: TRBV11-2
CDR3: CASSEAGSFGNTIYF
DNA: TGTGCCAGCAGCGAGGCGGGGTCCTTCGGAAACACCATATATTTT

J: TRBJ1-2
D: TRBD1
size: once
V: TRBV11-2
CDR3: CASSGIRQGTNYGYTF
DNA: TGTGCCAGCAGCGGGATCCGACAGGGGACTAACTATGGCTACACCTTC

J: TRBJ2-1
D: NA
size: NA
V: TRBV7-8
CDR3: CASSPEGPGVNEQFF
DNA: TGTGCCAGCAGCCCAGAGGGCCCGGGGGTTAATGAGCAGTTCTTC

J: TRBJ2-5
D: NA
size: NA
V: TRBV20-1
CDR3: CSAQLEETQYF
DNA: TGCAGTGCCCAACTAGAAGAGACCCAGTACTTC

J: TRBJ2-5
D: NA
size: NA
V: TRBV10-2
CDR3: CASSDENQETQYF
DNA: TGCGCCAGCAGTGATGAGAATCAAGAGACCCAGTACTTC

J: TRBJ2-7
D: TRBD1
size: NA
V: TRBV4-1
CDR3: CASSQDPSSETGDHEQYF
DNA: TGCGCCAGCAGCCAAGATCCTAGCTCCGAGACAGGGGACCACGAGCAGTACTTC

J: TRBJ2-5
D: TRBD2
size: NA
V: TRBV9
CDR3: CASSDGTSGGPQETQYF
DNA: TGTGCCAGCAGCGACGGGACTAGCGGGGGTCCCCAAGAGACCCAGTACTTC

J: TRBJ2-2
D: TRBD1
size: NA
V: TRBV7-2
CDR3: CASSLVGVRTGIAGELFF
DNA: TGTGCCAGCAGCTTAGTGGGGGTCAGGACAGGGATCGCCGGGGAGCTGTTTTTT

J: TRBJ1-4
D: TRBD1
size: NA
V: TRBV29-1
CDR3: CSVEAGTGNEKLFF
DNA: TGCAGCGTTGAAGCCGGGACAGGGAATGAAAAACTGTTTTTT

J: TRBJ1-5
D: NA
size: NA
V: TRBV2
CDR3: CASSERGYSNQPQHF
DNA: TGTGCCAGCAGTGAGCGCGGTTATAGCAATCAGCCCCAGCATTTT

J: TRBJ1-1
D: NA
size: NA
V: TRBV29-1
CDR3: CSVGGGGTNTEAFF
DNA: TGCAGCGTTGGGGGAGGGGGGACGAACACTGAAGCTTTCTTT

J: TRBJ2-1
D: TRBD2
size: once
V: TRBV7-7
CDR3: CASSLGTSGYNEQFF
DNA: TGTGCTAGCAGCTTAGGGACTAGCGGGTACAATGAGCAGTTCTTC

J: TRBJ1-2
D: TRBD1
size: NA
V: TRBV29-1
CDR3: CSERDRANYGYTF
DNA: TGCAGCGAAAGGGACAGGGCGAACTATGGCTACACCTTC

J: TRBJ2-7
D: NA
size: NA
V: TRBV7-9
CDR3: CASSQGQSSYEQYF
DNA: TGTGCCAGCAGCCAGGGGCAGTCCTCCTACGAGCAGTACTTC

J: TRBJ2-3
D: TRBD1
size: NA
V: TRBV5-1
CDR3: CASSFRQGKDTQYF
DNA: TGCGCCAGCAGCTTCCGACAGGGAAAAGATACGCAGTATTTT

J: TRBJ2-1
D: NA
size: NA
V: TRBV5-1
CDR3: CASSEQGNNEQFF
DNA: TGCGCCAGCAGCGAGCAGGGTAACAATGAGCAGTTCTTC

J: TRBJ2-5
D: NA
size: NA
V: TRBV27
CDR3: CASRSGKGEETQYF
DNA: TGTGCCAGCAGATCAGGCAAGGGGGAAGAGACCCAGTACTTC

J: TRBJ2-5
D: TRBD2
size: NA
V: TRBV2
CDR3: CASSEVALAGEETQYF
DNA: TGTGCCAGCAGTGAAGTCGCGCTAGCGGGGGAAGAGACCCAGTACTTC

J: TRBJ2-7
D: NA
size: NA
V: TRBV15
CDR3: CATSPTGSSYEQYF
DNA: TGTGCCACCAGCCCCACAGGGAGCTCCTACGAGCAGTACTTC

J: TRBJ2-5
D: NA
size: NA
V: TRBV18
CDR3: CASSPPRGGLQETQYF
DNA: TGTGCCAGCTCACCACCTCGCGGGGGCTTACAAGAGACCCAGTACTTC

J: TRBJ2-7
D: NA
size: NA
V: TRBV27
CDR3: CASSLGQSSYEQYF
DNA: TGTGCCAGCAGTTTGGGGCAGTCCTCCTACGAGCAGTACTTC

J: TRBJ2-1
D: TRBD2
size: NA
V: TRBV19
CDR3: CASSMGTSVEQFF
DNA: TGTGCCAGTAGTATGGGTACTAGCGTTGAGCAGTTCTTC

J: TRBJ1-3
D: NA
size: NA
V: TRBV2
CDR3: CASNSQGSEGNTIYF
DNA: TGTGCCAGCAATTCACAGGGAAGCGAAGGAAACACCATATATTTT

J: TRBJ2-7
D: NA
size: NA
V: TRBV6-6
CDR3: CATHAGAHEQYF
DNA: TGTGCCACCCATGCGGGGGCCCACGAGCAGTACTTC

J: TRBJ2-2
D: NA
size: NA
V: TRBV2
CDR3: CASIMTQNTGELFF
DNA: TGTGCCAGCATTATGACACAGAACACCGGGGAGCTGTTTTTT

J: TRBJ1-1
D: TRBD1
size: once
V: TRBV28
CDR3: CASGTGGAGTEAFF
DNA: TGTGCCAGCGGGACAGGGGGCGCGGGAACTGAAGCTTTCTTT

J: TRBJ1-1
D: TRBD1
size: NA
V: TRBV5-1
CDR3: CASSRGTGQMNTEAFF
DNA: TGCGCCAGCAGCCGAGGGACAGGGCAAATGAACACTGAAGCTTTCTTT

J: TRBJ2-1
D: TRBD2
size: NA
V: TRBV27
CDR3: CASNILAGGNEQFF
DNA: TGTGCCAGCAACATCCTAGCGGGGGGTAATGAGCAGTTCTTC

J: TRBJ1-4
D: TRBD1
size: NA
V: TRBV19
CDR3: CASNAQGLDEKLFF
DNA: TGTGCCAGTAATGCACAGGGGTTAGATGAAAAACTGTTTTTT

J: TRBJ1-2
D: NA
size: NA
V: TRBV6-5
CDR3: CASSPRDSYGYTF
DNA: TGTGCCAGCAGCCCCCGGGATTCCTATGGCTACACCTTC